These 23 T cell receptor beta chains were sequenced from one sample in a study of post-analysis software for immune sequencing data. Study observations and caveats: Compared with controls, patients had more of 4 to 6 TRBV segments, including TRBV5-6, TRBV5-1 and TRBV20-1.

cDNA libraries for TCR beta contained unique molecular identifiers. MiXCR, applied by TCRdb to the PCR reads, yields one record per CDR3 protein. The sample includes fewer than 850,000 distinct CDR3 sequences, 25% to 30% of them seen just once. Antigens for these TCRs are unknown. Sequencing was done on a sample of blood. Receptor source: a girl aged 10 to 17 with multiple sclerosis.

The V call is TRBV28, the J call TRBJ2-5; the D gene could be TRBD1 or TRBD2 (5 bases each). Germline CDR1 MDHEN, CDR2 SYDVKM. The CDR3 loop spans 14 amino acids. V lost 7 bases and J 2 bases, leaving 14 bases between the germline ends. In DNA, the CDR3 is TGTGCCAGCATCCCGGGGTGGGGGCAAGAGACCCAGTACTTC. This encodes CASIPGWGQETQYF.

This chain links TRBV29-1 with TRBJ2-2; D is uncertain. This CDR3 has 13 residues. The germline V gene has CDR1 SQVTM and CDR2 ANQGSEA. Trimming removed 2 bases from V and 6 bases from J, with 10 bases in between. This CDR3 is CSVETVTPGELFF. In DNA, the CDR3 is TGCAGCGTTGAAACGGTCACCCCCGGGGAGCTGTTTTTT.

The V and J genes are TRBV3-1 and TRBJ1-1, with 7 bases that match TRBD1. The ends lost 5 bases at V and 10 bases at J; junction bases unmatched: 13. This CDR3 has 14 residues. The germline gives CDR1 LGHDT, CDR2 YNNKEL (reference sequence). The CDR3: CASSLKDRFGGAFF. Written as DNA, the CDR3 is TGTGCCAGCAGCTTGAAGGACAGGTTTGGAGGAGCTTTCTTT.

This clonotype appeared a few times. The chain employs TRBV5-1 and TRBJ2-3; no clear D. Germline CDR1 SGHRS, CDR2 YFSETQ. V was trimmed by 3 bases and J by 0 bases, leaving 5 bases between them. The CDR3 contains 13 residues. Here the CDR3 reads CASSWPSTDTQYF. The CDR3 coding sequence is TGCGCCAGCAGCTGGCCAAGCACAGATACGCAGTATTTT. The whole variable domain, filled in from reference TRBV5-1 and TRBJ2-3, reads KAGVTQTPRYLIKTRGQQVTLSCSPISGHRSVSWYQQTPGQGLQFLFEYFSETQRNKGNFPGRFSGRQFSNSRSEMNVSTLELGDSALYLCASSWPSTDTQYFGPGTRLTVL.

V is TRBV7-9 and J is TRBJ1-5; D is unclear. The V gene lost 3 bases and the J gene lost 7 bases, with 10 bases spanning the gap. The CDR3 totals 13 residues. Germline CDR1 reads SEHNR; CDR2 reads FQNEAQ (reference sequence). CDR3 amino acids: CASSFRSEQPQHF. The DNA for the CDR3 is TGTGCCAGCAGCTTTAGGAGTGAGCAGCCCCAGCATTTT.

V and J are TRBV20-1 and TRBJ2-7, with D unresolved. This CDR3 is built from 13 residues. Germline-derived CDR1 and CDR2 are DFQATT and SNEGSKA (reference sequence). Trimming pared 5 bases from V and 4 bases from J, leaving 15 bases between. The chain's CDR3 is CSARPMLGYEQYF. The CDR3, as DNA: TGCAGTGCTCGACCCATGCTAGGATACGAGCAGTACTTC.

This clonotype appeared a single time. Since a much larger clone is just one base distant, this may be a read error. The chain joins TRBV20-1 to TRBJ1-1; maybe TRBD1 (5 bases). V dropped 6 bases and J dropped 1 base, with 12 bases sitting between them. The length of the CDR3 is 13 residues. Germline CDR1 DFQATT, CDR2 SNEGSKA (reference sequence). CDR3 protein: CSALRGTNTEAFF. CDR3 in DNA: TGCAGTGCCCTCCGGGGCACGAACACTGAAGCTTTCTTT.

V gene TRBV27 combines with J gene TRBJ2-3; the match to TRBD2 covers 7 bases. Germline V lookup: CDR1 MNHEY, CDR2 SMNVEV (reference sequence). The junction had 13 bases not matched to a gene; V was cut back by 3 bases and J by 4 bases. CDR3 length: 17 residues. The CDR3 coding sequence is TGTGCCAGCAGTTTCGTTTTCCGGACTAGTGATTCAGATACGCAGTATTTT. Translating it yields CASSFVFRTSDSDTQYF.

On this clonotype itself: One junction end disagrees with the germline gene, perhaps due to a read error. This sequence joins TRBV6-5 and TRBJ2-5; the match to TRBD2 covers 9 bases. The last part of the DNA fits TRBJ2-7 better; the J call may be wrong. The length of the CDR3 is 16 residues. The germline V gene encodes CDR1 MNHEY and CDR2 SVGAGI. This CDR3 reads CASSYDHSGGYYEQYF. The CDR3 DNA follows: TGTGCTAGCAGTTACGACCATAGCGGGGGCTATTACGAGCAGTACTTC.

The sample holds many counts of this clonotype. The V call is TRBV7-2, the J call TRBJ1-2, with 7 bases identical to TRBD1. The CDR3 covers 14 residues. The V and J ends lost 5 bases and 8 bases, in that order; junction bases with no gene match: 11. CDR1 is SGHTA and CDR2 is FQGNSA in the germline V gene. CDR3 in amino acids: CASSHDTGVGGYTF. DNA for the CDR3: TGTGCCAGCAGCCACGATACAGGGGTTGGGGGCTACACCTTC.

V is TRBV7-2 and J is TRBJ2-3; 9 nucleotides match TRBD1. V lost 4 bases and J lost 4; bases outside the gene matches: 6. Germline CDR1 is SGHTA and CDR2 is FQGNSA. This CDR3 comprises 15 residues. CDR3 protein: CASSSGQGPADTQYF. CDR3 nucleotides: TGTGCCAGCAGCTCTGGACAGGGGCCCGCAGATACGCAGTATTTT.

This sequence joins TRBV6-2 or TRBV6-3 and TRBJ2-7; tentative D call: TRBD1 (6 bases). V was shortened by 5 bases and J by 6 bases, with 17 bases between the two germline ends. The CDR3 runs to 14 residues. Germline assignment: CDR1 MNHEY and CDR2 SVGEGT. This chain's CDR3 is CASSPTGNAREQYF. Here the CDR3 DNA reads TGTGCCAGCAGTCCCACAGGGAATGCGCGCGAGCAGTACTTC.

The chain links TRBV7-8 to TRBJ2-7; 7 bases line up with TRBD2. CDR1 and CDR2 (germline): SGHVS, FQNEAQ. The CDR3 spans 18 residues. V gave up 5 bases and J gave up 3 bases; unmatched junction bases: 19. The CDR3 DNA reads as TGTGCCAGCAGCCCTACACGCACCAGGACTAGTCACTACTACGAGCAGTACTTC. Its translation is CASSPTRTRTSHYYEQYF.

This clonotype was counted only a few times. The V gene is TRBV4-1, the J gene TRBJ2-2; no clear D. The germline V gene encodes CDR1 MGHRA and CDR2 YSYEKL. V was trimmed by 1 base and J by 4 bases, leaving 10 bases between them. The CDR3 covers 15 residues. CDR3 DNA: TGCGCCAGCAGCCAAGTTGGGGTACTCACCGGGGAGCTGTTTTTT. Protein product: CASSQVGVLTGELFF.

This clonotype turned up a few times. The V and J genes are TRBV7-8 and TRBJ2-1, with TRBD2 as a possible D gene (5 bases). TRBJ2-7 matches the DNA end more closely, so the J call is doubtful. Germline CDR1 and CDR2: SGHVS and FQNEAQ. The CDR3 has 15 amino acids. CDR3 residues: CASSPAGVLYNEQYF. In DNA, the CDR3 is TGTGCCAGCAGTCCGGCCGGGGTCCTCTACAATGAGCAGTACTTC.

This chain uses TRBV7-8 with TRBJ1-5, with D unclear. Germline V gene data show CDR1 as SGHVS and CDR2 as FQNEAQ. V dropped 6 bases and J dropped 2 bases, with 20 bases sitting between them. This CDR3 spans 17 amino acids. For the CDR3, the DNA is TGTGCCAGCAGATCAACCGGGAATCCCTTTGGCAATCAGCCCCAGCATTTT. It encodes CASRSTGNPFGNQPQHF.

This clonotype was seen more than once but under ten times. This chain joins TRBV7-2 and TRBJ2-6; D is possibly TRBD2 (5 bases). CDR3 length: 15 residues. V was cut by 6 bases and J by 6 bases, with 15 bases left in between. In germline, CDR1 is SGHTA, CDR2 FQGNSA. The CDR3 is CASRTKGLEANVLTF. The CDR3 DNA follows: TGTGCCAGCAGGACCAAAGGACTGGAGGCCAACGTCCTGACTTTC.

CDR3 amino acids: CASSQDMGGTQYF. Written as DNA, the CDR3 is TGTGCCAGCAGCCAAGATATGGGGGGGACTCAGTACTTC. The chain is built from TRBV3-1 and TRBJ2-4; 7 bases align to TRBD2. CDR3 size: 13 residues. With 0 bases clipped from V and 12 bases from J, the junction kept 5 bases outside the gene matches. CDR1 LGHDT and CDR2 YNNKEL come from the germline V gene (reference sequence).

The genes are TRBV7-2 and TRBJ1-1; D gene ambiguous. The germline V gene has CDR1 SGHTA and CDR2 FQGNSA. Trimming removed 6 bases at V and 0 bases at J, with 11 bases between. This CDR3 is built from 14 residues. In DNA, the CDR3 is TGTGCCAGCAGGTTCCGTAGTATGAACACTGAAGCTTTCTTT. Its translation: CASRFRSMNTEAFF.

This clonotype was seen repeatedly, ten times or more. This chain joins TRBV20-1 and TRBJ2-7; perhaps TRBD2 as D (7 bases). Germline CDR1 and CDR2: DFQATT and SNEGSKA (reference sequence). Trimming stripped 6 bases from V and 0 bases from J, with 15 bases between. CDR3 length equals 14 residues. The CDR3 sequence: CSATPGGRSYEQYF. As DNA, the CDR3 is TGCAGTGCAACTCCCGGGGGGCGCTCCTACGAGCAGTACTTC.

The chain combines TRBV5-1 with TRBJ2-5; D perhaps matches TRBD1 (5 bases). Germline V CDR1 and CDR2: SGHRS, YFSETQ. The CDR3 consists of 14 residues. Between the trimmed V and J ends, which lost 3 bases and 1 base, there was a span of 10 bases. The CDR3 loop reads CASSCLDSQETQYF. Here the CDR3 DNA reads TGCGCCAGCAGCTGTCTCGACAGCCAAGAGACCCAGTACTTC.

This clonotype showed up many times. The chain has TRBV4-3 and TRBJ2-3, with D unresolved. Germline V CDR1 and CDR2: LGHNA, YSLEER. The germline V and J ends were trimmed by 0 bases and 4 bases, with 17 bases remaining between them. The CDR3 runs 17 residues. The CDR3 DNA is TGCGCCAGCAGCCAAGAAGGTCCTACTGTAAGGGCAGATACGCAGTATTTT. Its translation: CASSQEGPTVRADTQYF.

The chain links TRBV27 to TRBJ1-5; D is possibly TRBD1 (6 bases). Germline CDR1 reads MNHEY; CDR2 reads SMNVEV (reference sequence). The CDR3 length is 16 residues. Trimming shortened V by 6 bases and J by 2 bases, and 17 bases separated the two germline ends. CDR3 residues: CASSFRAPGGNQPQHF. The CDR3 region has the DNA TGTGCCAGCAGCTTCCGGGCCCCAGGGGGCAATCAGCCCCAGCATTTT.